One T cell receptor beta chain is described in this entry. This sample is part of a study of blood T cell repertoires in COVID-19. The assay was immunoSEQ multiplex PCR, and TCRdb's table has in-frame clones only and misses some. The data hold around 340,000 clones, with more than 70% observed a single time. V was pared by 0 bases and J by 7 bases, with 9 bases between. Germline values: CDR1 LGHDT, CDR2 YNNKEL (reference sequence). The CDR3 consists of 13 residues. This TCR derives from a young man with active or convalescent COVID-19. The specimen sequenced was peripheral blood. The chain employs TRBV3-1 (or the pseudogene TRBV3-2) and TRBJ1-2, with a weak D call TRBD1 (5 bases). This CDR3 reads CASSQEAGIGYTF. The CDR3 DNA is TGTGCCAGCAGCCAAGAAGCAGGGATTGGCTACACCTTC.